One sample yielded the 16 T cell receptor beta chains listed below, sequenced in a study of blood T cell repertoires in COVID-19. The data were produced by immunoSEQ multiplex PCR, yet TCRdb's version contains in-frame clones alone and is incomplete. The sample yields roughly 52,000 clones, roughly 86% seen once. The sequenced sample consisted of peripheral blood. The origin of the receptors is a man aged 35 to 55 with COVID-19, enrolled during active disease.

The chain combines TRBV5-5 with TRBJ1-2, with 9 positions matching TRBD1. Germline V gene data show CDR1 as SGHKS and CDR2 as YYEKEE (reference sequence). The CDR3 is 18 residues long. V was pared by 4 bases and J by 4 bases, with 17 bases of the junction left unmatched. The DNA of the CDR3 is TGTGCCAGCAGCCGTCGTCCGGGACAGGGAGGGGAACCCTATGGCTACACCTTC. It codes for CASSRRPGQGGEPYGYTF.

The rearrangement joins TRBV30 to TRBJ1-5; D is possibly TRBD1 (5 bases). The length of the CDR3 is 14 residues. Trimming took 0 bases from V and 5 from J, leaving 11 bases between them. Germline CDR1 is GTSNPN and CDR2 is SVGIG (reference sequence). The CDR3 reads CAWSVGPGHQPQHF. CDR3 DNA sequence: TGTGCCTGGAGTGTAGGGCCAGGGCATCAGCCCCAGCATTTT.

This sequence joins TRBV5-5 and TRBJ1-1; D may be TRBD1 (6 bases). Trimming removed 0 bases from V and 0 bases from J, with 12 bases in between. The CDR3 runs 16 residues. The germline gives CDR1 SGHKS, CDR2 YYEKEE (reference sequence). CDR3 sequence (DNA): TGTGCCAGCAGCTTGGCACCCGGACAGATGAACACTGAAGCTTTCTTT. It encodes CASSLAPGQMNTEAFF.

This sequence joins TRBV19 and TRBJ1-1; D uncertain. The CDR3 is 14 residues long. CDR1 and CDR2 from the germline V gene are LNHDA and SQIVND (reference sequence). The V gene lost 5 bases and the J gene lost 5 bases, with 15 bases spanning the gap. The CDR3 bases are TGTGCCAGTAGTCGGGTCAACGTTGGGACTGAAGCTTTCTTT. Its translation is CASSRVNVGTEAFF.

The rearrangement uses TRBV19 and TRBJ2-7; 7 bases are shared with TRBD2. The CDR3 covers 18 residues. CDR1 and CDR2 (germline): LNHDA, SQIVND (reference sequence). The V and J ends lost 5 bases and 6 bases, in that order; junction bases with no gene match: 22. CDR3 amino acids: CASSPDPPLGGTRIEQYF. The CDR3 bases are TGTGCCAGTAGTCCGGACCCCCCTCTGGGGGGGACCAGAATCGAGCAGTACTTC.

CDR3 coding DNA: TGTGCCAGCAGTTCCATATCCAGGGGATTAACCGGGGAGCTGTTTTTT. This gives the protein CASSSISRGLTGELFF. This sequence joins TRBV6-5 and TRBJ2-2; maybe TRBD1 (6 bases). CDR3 length: 16 residues. Germline V gene sequence: CDR1 MNHEY, CDR2 SVGAGI. V lost 4 bases, J lost 5 bases, and 17 bases lay in between.

The chain carries TRBV14 and TRBJ2-5; 11 bases are a match to TRBD2. The V segment lost 4 bases and the J segment 2 bases; nucleotides outside the gene matches: 6. Germline values: CDR1 SGHDN, CDR2 FVKESK. The CDR3 extends over 16 amino acids. The CDR3 loop is CASSRGLAGGQETQYF. The CDR3 DNA is TGTGCCAGCAGCCGGGGGCTAGCGGGAGGTCAAGAGACCCAGTACTTC.

The V and J genes are TRBV12-3 or TRBV12-4 and TRBJ1-1, with a tentative D call TRBD1 (6 bases). Trimming shortened V by 7 bases and J by 6 bases, and 15 bases separated the two germline ends. This CDR3 spans 13 amino acids. The CDR3 region is CASTQWGLPEAFF. The CDR3 DNA follows: TGTGCCAGCACCCAATGGGGGCTACCTGAAGCTTTCTTT.

The CDR3 sequence: CASSWAGNQPQHF. The CDR3 DNA follows: TGTGCCAGCAGTTGGGCCGGCAATCAGCCCCAGCATTTT. The genes are TRBV6-5 and TRBJ1-5; D gene uncertain. The V end was cut by 4 bases, the J end by 2 bases, with 6 bases between. This CDR3 contains 13 residues. Looked up from germline, CDR1 is MNHEY and CDR2 is SVGAGI.

This sequence joins TRBV6-5 and TRBJ2-5, with 7 bases identical to TRBD2. Germline CDR1 is MNHEY and CDR2 is SVGAGI. The CDR3 sequence is 14 residues long. Germline trimming cut 7 bases from V and 5 bases from J; bases unmatched to any gene: 10. This CDR3 reads CASTWEGLRETQYF. In DNA, the CDR3 is TGTGCCAGCACCTGGGAGGGGCTTAGGGAGACCCAGTACTTC.

V usage is TRBV14 and J usage is TRBJ2-7; D perhaps matches TRBD2 (5 bases). This CDR3 is 13 amino acids long. CDR1 is SGHDN and CDR2 is FVKESK in the germline V gene. With 3 bases removed from V and 8 bases from J, the gap between germline ends came to 14 bases. For the CDR3, the DNA is TGTGCCAGCAGCCAGGGAGAGCTTGAAAAGCAGTACTTC. Protein product: CASSQGELEKQYF.

The chain couples TRBV6-5 to TRBJ2-1; D unresolved. With 0 bases removed from V and 9 bases from J, the gap between germline ends came to 12 bases. Germline V CDR1 and CDR2: MNHEY, SVGAGI. This CDR3 comprises 14 residues. CDR3 region: CASSYSGRPSEQFF. CDR3 bases: TGTGCCAGCAGTTACTCTGGCAGGCCCAGTGAGCAGTTCTTC.

The chain recombines TRBV27 with TRBJ2-3; D remains ambiguous. The V gene's germline CDR1 is MNHEY and CDR2 SMNVEV (reference sequence). V lost 4 bases, J lost 3 bases, and 8 bases lay in between. CDR3 size: 13 residues. The CDR3 loop reads CASSSDFTDTQYF. The CDR3 DNA follows: TGTGCCAGCAGTTCTGACTTTACAGATACGCAGTATTTT.

The gene calls are TRBV4-1 and TRBJ1-5; D unresolved. This CDR3 has 13 residues. The V gene's germline CDR1 is MGHRA and CDR2 YSYEKL. V lost 0 bases and J lost 7, with 7 bases in between. CDR3 region: CASSQDLFQPQHF. In DNA form, the CDR3 reads TGCGCCAGCAGCCAAGATCTTTTCCAGCCCCAGCATTTT.

The chain carries TRBV7-6 and TRBJ2-3; 10 bases agree with TRBD2. Germline V gives CDR1 SGHVS, CDR2 FNYEAQ. The CDR3 is 15 amino acids. The V segment lost 2 bases and the J segment 6 bases; nucleotides outside the gene matches: 5. Written as DNA, the CDR3 is TGTGCCAGCAGCTTAAGGCTAGCGGGAGAGGATACGCAGTATTTT. Translation: CASSLRLAGEDTQYF.

The chain recombines TRBV5-1 with TRBJ2-7; 8 bases are shared with TRBD1. Trimming at V came to 4 bases and at J to 6 bases, leaving 9 bases not matched to a gene. CDR1 is SGHRS and CDR2 is YFSETQ in the germline V gene. This CDR3 is built from 14 residues. The CDR3 nucleotides read TGCGCCAGCAGCGCCGGACAGGGTTCGGGCGAGCAGTACTTC. Translated, it gives CASSAGQGSGEQYF.